This T cell receptor (beta chain) was documented in a study of identical twins. TCRdb re-called the 5' RACE reads through MiXCR, storing one row per CDR3 protein. The sample carries about 1.7 million distinct CDR3 sequences, under 35% recorded once. This clonotype was observed once. With V trimmed by 6 bases and J by 6 bases, 8 bases remained unmatched. CDR3 length equals 13 residues. Germline lookup yields CDR1 DFQATT and CDR2 SNEGSKA (reference sequence). The clonotype was recovered from a newborn girl in good health. The gene calls are TRBV20-1 and TRBJ2-7, with 10 bases identical to TRBD2. Input material: cord blood. CDR3 DNA: TGCAGTGCGAGTCCGGGACTAGCGCTCGAGCAGTACTTC. It yields the protein CSASPGLALEQYF.